Each of the 22 T cell receptor beta chains below was sequenced from the same sample in a study of shared clonotypes between healthy human individuals. Naivety among CD8 cells was defined by CD45RO negativity and positive CCR7 selection, thereby excluding terminally differentiated effector memory CD45RA+ cells. Assay: immunoSEQ multiplex PCR; the TCRdb copy retains only in-frame clones and omits some. The profile shows about 2.2 million clones, around 93% of them singletons. The sample taken for sequencing was naive CD8+ T cells from PBMCs. The receptor set was obtained from a man younger than 35 in good health. Some clones in this sample may be carry-over from other donors' samples.

The V call is TRBV5-4, the J call TRBJ1-2; D is ambiguous. The V and J ends lost 4 bases and 8 bases respectively, with 18 bases between them. Germline CDR1 reads SGHNT; CDR2 reads YYREEE (reference sequence). CDR3 length equals 14 residues. The CDR3 DNA reads as TGTGCCAGCAGCCACCCTCGGGGAGTTTGGGGCTACACCTTC. It yields the protein CASSHPRGVWGYTF.

This chain links TRBV29-1 with TRBJ1-2; no definite D call. The CDR3 length is 11 residues. Germline-derived CDR1 and CDR2 are SQVTM and ANQGSEA. V lost 3 bases to trimming and J lost 7 bases, with 9 bases between them. The CDR3 loop is CSVEGMAGYTF. Written as DNA, the CDR3 is TGCAGCGTTGAGGGTATGGCTGGCTACACCTTC.

Remarks on this clone: This sample also contains other DNA sequences that code for the same CDR3. The V gene is TRBV7-6, the J gene TRBJ2-6; D is unresolved. V shed 1 base and J shed 0 bases, with 4 bases lying between them. Germline lookup yields CDR1 SGHVS and CDR2 FNYEAQ. The length of the CDR3 is 15 residues. The CDR3 sequence: CASSLGVSGANVLTF. The CDR3, as DNA: TGTGCCAGCAGCTTAGGCGTCTCTGGGGCCAACGTCCTGACTTTC.

The chain carries TRBV19 and TRBJ2-3, with 7 bases matching TRBD1. This CDR3 has 17 amino acids. V lost 3 bases to trimming and J lost 0 bases; unmatched junction nucleotides: 9. Germline V lookup: CDR1 LNHDA, CDR2 SQIVND (reference sequence). CDR3 sequence (DNA): TGTGCCAGTAGTATCCGGGACAGTCAGCTTAGCACAGATACGCAGTATTTT. The encoded protein is CASSIRDSQLSTDTQYF.

This clone came up once. V gene TRBV9 combines with J gene TRBJ2-2; 15 bases align to TRBD2. The trim removed 0 bases at V and 0 bases at J, leaving 3 bases unmatched. CDR1 and CDR2 (germline): SGDLS, YYNGEE. This CDR3 comprises 19 residues. Here the CDR3 DNA reads TGTGCCAGCAGCGTAGCAGGACTAGCGGGAGGGCCGAACACCGGGGAGCTGTTTTTT. Protein product: CASSVAGLAGGPNTGELFF. Variable domain in full (rest from reference TRBV9 and TRBJ2-2): DSGVTQTPKHLITATGQRVTLRCSPRSGDLSVYWYQQSLDQGLQFLIQYYNGEERAKGNILERFSAQQFPDLHSELNLSSLELGDSALYFCASSVAGLAGGPNTGELFFGEGSRLTVL.

As DNA, the CDR3 is TGTGCCAGCAGCTTAGCTAGCGGGAGTATTTCGGGTTACAATGAGCAGTTCTTC. Translating gives CASSLASGSISGYNEQFF. The chain combines TRBV7-7 with TRBJ2-1; 9 bases line up with TRBD2. V lost 0 bases and J lost 4; bases outside the gene matches: 10. Germline V CDR1 and CDR2: SSHAT, FNYEAQ (reference sequence). This CDR3 has 18 residues.

The genes are TRBV28 and TRBJ2-7, with TRBD2 matching 14 bases. Germline V lookup: CDR1 MDHEN, CDR2 SYDVKM. V was pared by 5 bases and J by 2 bases, with 11 bases of the junction left unmatched. The CDR3 has 18 amino acids. The CDR3: CASSMGLAGALITYEQYF. The CDR3 DNA follows: TGTGCCAGCAGTATGGGACTAGCGGGAGCATTAATTACCTACGAGCAGTACTTC.

This clone was counted a few times. The chain recombines TRBV4-1 with TRBJ1-5; D is unclear. Germline V lookup: CDR1 MGHRA, CDR2 YSYEKL. The V gene lost 1 base and the J gene lost 6 bases, with 7 bases spanning the gap. CDR3 length equals 13 residues. This CDR3 reads CASSQGRGQPQHF. The CDR3 coding sequence is TGCGCCAGCAGCCAAGGGCGGGGTCAGCCCCAGCATTTT.

This sequence joins TRBV19 and TRBJ2-1; D perhaps matches TRBD2 (6 bases). CDR1 is LNHDA, CDR2 SQIVND, per germline (reference sequence). The CDR3 spans 13 residues. V was cut by 3 bases and J by 5 bases, with 8 bases left in between. As DNA, the CDR3 is TGTGCCAGTAGTATCGGGAGTCACAATGAGCAGTTCTTC. Amino acid sequence: CASSIGSHNEQFF.

The chain is built from TRBV7-8 and TRBJ2-1; 12 bases align to TRBD2. CDR3 length equals 17 residues. Germline-derived CDR1 and CDR2 are SGHVS and FQNEAQ. J gave up 0 bases and V 5 bases, and 5 bases lay outside the gene matches. The CDR3 here is CASSLGLAGPSYNEQFF. The CDR3 coding sequence is TGTGCCAGCAGCCTCGGACTAGCGGGACCCTCCTACAATGAGCAGTTCTTC.

The chain carries TRBV7-9 and TRBJ1-1; a weak D match, TRBD1 (6 bases). Trimming took off 4 bases at V and 8 bases at J, with 17 bases between the two ends. The CDR3 has 14 amino acids. In germline, CDR1 is SEHNR, CDR2 FQNEAQ (reference sequence). As DNA, the CDR3 is TGTGCCAGCAGCTCACTAACAGGGTTAAGAGAAGCTTTCTTT. Protein product: CASSSLTGLREAFF.

Note on this clone: Other DNA sequences from this sample encode an identical CDR3 as well. The chain couples TRBV9 to TRBJ1-5; 8 bases map to TRBD1. The CDR3 covers 14 residues. The V segment lost 0 bases and the J segment 7 bases; nucleotides outside the gene matches: 3. Germline loops: CDR1 SGDLS, CDR2 YYNGEE. CDR3 bases: TGTGCCAGCAGCGTAGGGACAGGGAGACAGCCCCAGCATTTT. It yields the protein CASSVGTGRQPQHF. Complete variable domain (other parts from reference TRBV9 and TRBJ1-5): DSGVTQTPKHLITATGQRVTLRCSPRSGDLSVYWYQQSLDQGLQFLIQYYNGEERAKGNILERFSAQQFPDLHSELNLSSLELGDSALYFCASSVGTGRQPQHFGDGTRLSIL.

The chain recombines TRBV7-8 with TRBJ1-2, with D possibly TRBD1 on 6 matching bases. The CDR3 is made up of 17 amino acids. Deletions cut 5 bases from V and 0 bases from J, with 19 bases between. The germline V gene encodes CDR1 SGHVS and CDR2 FQNEAQ. CDR3 protein: CASSPQVGGATNYGYTF. The CDR3 region has the DNA TGTGCCAGCAGCCCCCAAGTGGGGGGCGCTACTAACTATGGCTACACCTTC. Based on the CDR3 plus reference TRBV7-8 and TRBJ1-2, the full variable domain is GAGVSQSPRYKVAKRGQDVALRCDPISGHVSLFWYQQALGQGPEFLTYFQNEAQLDKSGLPSDRFFAERPEGSVSTLKIQRTQQEDSAVYLCASSPQVGGATNYGYTFGSGTRLTVV.

This clone was detected once. The rearrangement links TRBV19 to TRBJ1-2; 8 nucleotides match TRBD1. The CDR3 is 15 amino acids. Trimming at V came to 7 bases and at J to 4 bases, leaving 11 bases not matched to a gene. CDR1 LNHDA and CDR2 SQIVND come from the germline V gene (reference sequence). CDR3 sequence (DNA): TGTGCCAGTACCCGGGACAGGCTAACCTCCTATGGCTACACCTTC. It codes for CASTRDRLTSYGYTF.

The chain employs TRBV6-4 and TRBJ2-1, with TRBD2 matching 9 bases. Germline trimming cut 3 bases from V and 3 bases from J; bases unmatched to any gene: 9. This CDR3 is 17 amino acids long. The germline V gene encodes CDR1 MRHNA and CDR2 SNTAGT. The CDR3 coding sequence is TGTGCCAGCAGTGATTATCGGCGGGAGGGCCTCTACAATGAGCAGTTCTTC. Protein sequence: CASSDYRREGLYNEQFF.

The chain uses TRBV13 and TRBJ2-1, with D maybe TRBD2 (7 bases). Germline V gene data show CDR1 as PRHDT and CDR2 as FYEKMQ (reference sequence). There are 14 residues in the CDR3. Trimming shortened V by 10 bases and J by 6 bases, and 19 bases separated the two germline ends. The CDR3: CATLYRAGVNEQFF. CDR3 DNA: TGTGCCACCTTATACAGGGCGGGGGTCAATGAGCAGTTCTTC.

The chain combines TRBV5-4 with TRBJ2-5; D is uncertain. V was cut by 5 bases and J by 2 bases, with 10 bases left in between. From germline, CDR1 is SGHNT and CDR2 YYREEE (reference sequence). This CDR3 spans 13 amino acids. The CDR3 DNA sequence: TGTGCCAGCAGTTCCATAGGGCAAGAGACCCAGTACTTC. This translates into CASSSIGQETQYF.

CDR3 in amino acids: CSVSHDRGNTGELFF. CDR3 bases: TGCAGCGTTTCCCACGACAGGGGGAACACCGGGGAGCTGTTTTTT. The V call is TRBV29-1, the J call TRBJ2-2, with 8 positions matching TRBD1. CDR1 and CDR2 (germline): SQVTM, ANQGSEA. This CDR3 comprises 15 residues. V shed 5 bases, J shed 1 base, and the junction held 6 bases outside the gene matches.

The rearrangement links TRBV5-4 to TRBJ2-6; 11 bases are shared with TRBD2. J gave up 0 bases and V 2 bases, and 10 bases lay outside the gene matches. The germline CDR1 and CDR2 sequences are SGHNT and YYREEE (reference sequence). This CDR3 comprises 20 residues. CDR3: CASSFPTSGSPRSGANVLTF. CDR3 bases: TGTGCCAGCAGCTTCCCCACTAGCGGGAGCCCACGCTCTGGGGCCAACGTCCTGACTTTC.

This clone was detected once. As DNA, the CDR3 is TGCAGCGTTGGGGACAGGAGCTACAACTATGGCTACACCTTC. Amino acid sequence: CSVGDRSYNYGYTF. The chain recombines TRBV29-1 with TRBJ1-2; TRBD1 matches 8 bases. Trimming took 4 bases from V and 2 from J; bases not matched to a gene: 6. Germline V lookup: CDR1 SQVTM, CDR2 ANQGSEA. The CDR3 spans 14 residues.

This rearrangement joins TRBV5-1 to TRBJ2-7; D perhaps matches TRBD2 (5 bases). The CDR3 totals 17 residues. The germline CDR1 and CDR2 sequences are SGHRS and YFSETQ. The germline V and J ends were trimmed by 0 bases and 3 bases, with 19 bases remaining between them. The CDR3 bases are TGCGCCAGCAGCTTGGTTGACTATGACGTTCGGGGCTACGAGCAGTACTTC. This codes for CASSLVDYDVRGYEQYF.

This clone was detected only once. The chain recombines TRBV4-1 with TRBJ1-3, with D unclear. The germline V gene has CDR1 MGHRA and CDR2 YSYEKL. The CDR3 spans 19 residues. V lost 0 bases to trimming and J lost 0 bases, with 18 bases between them. Here the CDR3 reads CASSQDWAFEALSGNTIYF. The CDR3 DNA sequence: TGCGCCAGCAGCCAAGATTGGGCTTTTGAGGCGCTCTCTGGAAACACCATATATTTT.